A selection of T cell receptor beta chains follows, all from one sample in a study of shared clonotypes between healthy human individuals. The repertoire was sequenced with immunoSEQ multiplex PCR; TCRdb's copy has only in-frame clones and lacks some. The sample lists more than 2 million clones, approximately 94% occurring once. Sequenced sample: naive CD8+ T cells sorted from blood. All receptors derive from a man aged 18 to 30 in good health. The CDR3 runs from the conserved cysteine through the conserved F or W. The D gene is left open where the match is weak. Some rows have no size entry. The others give once, few or many, or a class for an expanded clone.

v_gene,d_gene,abundance,j_gene,CDR3nt,CDR3aa
TRBV6-6,TRBD2,.,TRBJ2-1,TGTGCCAGCAGTCCTTTGACTAGCGGGGATGGGGAGCAGTTCTTC,CASSPLTSGDGEQFF
TRBV7-9,TRBD1,.,TRBJ2-3,TGTGCCAGCAGCTTAGTAGGACAGGGTTGGTCCACAGATACGCAGTATTTT,CASSLVGQGWSTDTQYF
TRBV6-5,.,.,TRBJ1-1,TGTGCCAGCAGTTACGGTGATTACACTGAAGCTTTCTTT,CASSYGDYTEAFF
TRBV19,.,.,TRBJ1-5,TGTGCCAGTAGTATAGGGTGGGTGAGGGATCAGCCCCAGCATTTT,CASSIGWVRDQPQHF
TRBV9,TRBD1,.,TRBJ2-2,TGTGCCAGCAGCGTAGCCCGGGACAGGGGGCCCACCGGGGAGCTGTTTTTT,CASSVARDRGPTGELFF
TRBV27,TRBD2,once,TRBJ2-7,TGTGCCAGCAGTTCGGAAAGACTAGCGGGAGGGATCCTGGTCTACGAGCAGTACTTC,CASSSERLAGGILVYEQYF
TRBV9,.,.,TRBJ1-2,TGTGCCAGCAGCGGCGGACAGTCTTTCTATGGCTACACCTTC,CASSGGQSFYGYTF
TRBV12-5,.,.,TRBJ2-7,TGTGCTAGTGTTGGAGGTTCCTACGAGCAGTACTTC,CASVGGSYEQYF
TRBV7-6,.,.,TRBJ2-3,TGTGCCAGCAGCTCCTTGATAGGCACAGATACGCAGTATTTT,CASSSLIGTDTQYF
TRBV11-3,.,.,TRBJ1-2,TGTGCCAGCAGGAACAGGGTCCGTGGCTACACCTTC,CASRNRVRGYTF
TRBV7-9,TRBD2,.,TRBJ2-1,TGTGCCAGCAGAAACGGACTAGCGGGATTCAATGAGCAGTTCTTC,CASRNGLAGFNEQFF
TRBV27,.,.,TRBJ2-3,TGTGCCAGCAGTTTAGGGCCCTCCTCGCCAGATACGCAGTATTTT,CASSLGPSSPDTQYF
TRBV9,.,.,TRBJ2-5,TGTGCCAGCAGCGCAACGGGGCATTTGGGGGAGACCCAGTACTTC,CASSATGHLGETQYF
TRBV6-5,TRBD2,.,TRBJ2-1,TGTGCCAGCAGTTCCTCTAGCGGATACTACAATGAGCAGTTCTTC,CASSSSSGYYNEQFF
TRBV4-1,.,.,TRBJ2-3,TGCGCCAGCAGCCAAGGTCTCGCGGGACTGATCACAGATACGCAGTATTTT,CASSQGLAGLITDTQYF
TRBV7-9,.,.,TRBJ2-7,TGTGCCAGCAGCGGATTGGACAAAGAGCAGTACTTC,CASSGLDKEQYF
TRBV11-2,.,.,TRBJ2-3,TGTGCCAGCAGCCGGAGTTCCTCGGGTGGGACAGATACGCAGTATTTT,CASSRSSSGGTDTQYF
TRBV7-9,.,.,TRBJ1-3,TGTGCCAGCAGCTTAGCCAGGGTGAACACCATATATTTT,CASSLARVNTIYF
TRBV7-8,TRBD2,once,TRBJ2-1,TGTGCCAGCAGCCCAGGACTAGCGGGGTCCATCTCCTACAATGAGCAGTTCTTC,CASSPGLAGSISYNEQFF
TRBV5-1,.,.,TRBJ2-2,TGCGCCAGCAGCTTGGGTTGGGGTTCCACCGGGGAGCTGTTTTTT,CASSLGWGSTGELFF
TRBV7-2,TRBD2,.,TRBJ2-3,TGTGCCAGCAGCTTAGTTCGTAGCGGGGACGGGGATACGCAGTATTTT,CASSLVRSGDGDTQYF
TRBV6-5,.,.,TRBJ2-7,TGTGCCAGCAGTTACTCGGTAGGCGGAAGCTCCTACGAGCAGTACTTC,CASSYSVGGSSYEQYF